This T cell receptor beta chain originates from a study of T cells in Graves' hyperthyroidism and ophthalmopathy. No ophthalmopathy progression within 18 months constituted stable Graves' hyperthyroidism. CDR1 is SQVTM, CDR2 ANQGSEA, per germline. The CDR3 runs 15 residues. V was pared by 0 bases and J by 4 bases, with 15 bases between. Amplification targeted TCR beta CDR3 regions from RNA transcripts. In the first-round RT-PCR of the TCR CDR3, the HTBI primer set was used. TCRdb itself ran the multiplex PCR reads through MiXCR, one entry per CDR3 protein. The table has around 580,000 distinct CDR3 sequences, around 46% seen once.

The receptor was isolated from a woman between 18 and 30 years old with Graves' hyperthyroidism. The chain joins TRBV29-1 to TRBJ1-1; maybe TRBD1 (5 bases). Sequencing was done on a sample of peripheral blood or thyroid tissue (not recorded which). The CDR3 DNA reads TGCAGCGTTGAAGATCGGACTAGCGGGACCACTGAAGCTTTCTTT. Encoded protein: CSVEDRTSGTTEAFF.